Below, one TCR beta chain is given with its context. This entry is derived from a study of tumor-infiltrating lymphocytes in primary liver carcinoma. This CDR3 has 14 residues. Trimming pared 2 bases from V and 5 bases from J, leaving 11 bases between. CDR1 and CDR2 from the germline V gene are SGHRS and YFSETQ. Germline DNA was also extracted, and blood RNA was taken from unsorted whole blood. Starting material of 450 to 500 ng total RNA yielded TCR beta cDNA via a constant-region primer. Amplification in three nested multiplex PCR rounds with slightly modified ARM-PCR gave rise to TCR beta libraries. TRBV1-TRBV30 forward primers and a C-beta reverse primer were used in the first two PCR rounds, which each ran for approximately 11 cycles. One entry per CDR3 protein, called by TCRdb with MiXCR from the multiplex PCR reads. This sample has approximately 330,000 distinct CDR3 sequences, with roughly two thirds found just once.

The chain links TRBV5-1 to TRBJ2-1; D might be TRBD1 (6 bases). This TCR came from a man in his forties or fifties with primary liver carcinoma and hepatitis B virus infection. Sequencing used peripheral blood. DNA for the CDR3: TGCGCCAGCAGCTTAGGGACACACAACAATGAGCAGTTCTTC. This sequence encodes CASSLGTHNNEQFF.